This T cell receptor beta chain was sequenced for a study of cytomegalovirus exposure and HLA in healthy donors. The PCR contained 60 Vbeta and 13 Jbeta primers. Repertoires were generated with immunoSEQ multiplex PCR, while TCRdb's copy carries only in-frame clones and drops some. The sample holds roughly 110,000 clones; over 70% are singletons and the top ten take 2% to 2.5%. Germline values: CDR1 SGHRS, CDR2 YFSETQ. The V end lost 4 bases, the J end lost 2 bases, and 12 bases lay between the germline ends. This CDR3 region has 14 residues. This receptor was taken from a man aged 25-45 years in good health and CMV-seronegative. The chain couples TRBV5-1 to TRBJ1-1; D might be TRBD1 (5 bases). The source material was PBMCs. The CDR3 bases are TGCGCCAGCAGCCGTGCTAGGGGAAACACTGAAGCTTTCTTT. It yields the protein CASSRARGNTEAFF.